This paragraph reports one T cell receptor (beta chain). These data come from a study of blood T cells in healthy people across ages. Looking at the study overall: Per every two T cells, about one barcoded beta molecule was captured by template switching.

Extraction yielded at least 5 micrograms of total RNA per sample. For the second PCR, which ran for about 6 to 11 cycles, a sample-barcoded 5' primer and a J-beta primer mix were used. Through a template-switch adaptor with 12 random nucleotides, each cDNA molecule received a tag. CDR3-containing paired-end reads numbering at least 3 million came from each sample. TCRdb re-derived calls from the 5' RACE reads in MiXCR, one entry per CDR3 protein. Of about 1.6 million distinct CDR3 sequences listed, roughly 32% are singletons. The TCR comes from a woman between 25 and 40 years old in good health. The sample consisted of blood.

CDR3 coding DNA: TGTGCCAGCAGCAGCGGGACTAGCGGGGCCTCGAGCTCCTACAATGAGCAGTTCTTC. Its protein product is CASSSGTSGASSSYNEQFF. The chain joins TRBV7-9 to TRBJ2-1, with 13 bases aligning to TRBD2. The germline CDR1 and CDR2 sequences are SEHNR and FQNEAQ (reference sequence). The CDR3 loop spans 19 amino acids. With V trimmed by 5 bases and J by 0 bases, 10 bases remained unmatched.